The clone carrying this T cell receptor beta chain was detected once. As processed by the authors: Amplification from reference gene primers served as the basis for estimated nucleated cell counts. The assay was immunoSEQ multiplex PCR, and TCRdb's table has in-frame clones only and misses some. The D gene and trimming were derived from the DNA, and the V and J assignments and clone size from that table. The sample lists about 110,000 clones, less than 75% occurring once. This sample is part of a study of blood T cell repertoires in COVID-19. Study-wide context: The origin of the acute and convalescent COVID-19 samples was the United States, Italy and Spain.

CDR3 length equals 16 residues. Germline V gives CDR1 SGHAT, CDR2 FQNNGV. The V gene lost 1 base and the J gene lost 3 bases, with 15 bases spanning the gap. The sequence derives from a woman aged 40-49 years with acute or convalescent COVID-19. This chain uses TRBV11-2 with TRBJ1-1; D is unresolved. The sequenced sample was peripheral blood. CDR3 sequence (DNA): TGTGCCAGCAGCTTAGGGGTTCGGGTTTTGCACACTGAAGCTTTCTTT. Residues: CASSLGVRVLHTEAFF.